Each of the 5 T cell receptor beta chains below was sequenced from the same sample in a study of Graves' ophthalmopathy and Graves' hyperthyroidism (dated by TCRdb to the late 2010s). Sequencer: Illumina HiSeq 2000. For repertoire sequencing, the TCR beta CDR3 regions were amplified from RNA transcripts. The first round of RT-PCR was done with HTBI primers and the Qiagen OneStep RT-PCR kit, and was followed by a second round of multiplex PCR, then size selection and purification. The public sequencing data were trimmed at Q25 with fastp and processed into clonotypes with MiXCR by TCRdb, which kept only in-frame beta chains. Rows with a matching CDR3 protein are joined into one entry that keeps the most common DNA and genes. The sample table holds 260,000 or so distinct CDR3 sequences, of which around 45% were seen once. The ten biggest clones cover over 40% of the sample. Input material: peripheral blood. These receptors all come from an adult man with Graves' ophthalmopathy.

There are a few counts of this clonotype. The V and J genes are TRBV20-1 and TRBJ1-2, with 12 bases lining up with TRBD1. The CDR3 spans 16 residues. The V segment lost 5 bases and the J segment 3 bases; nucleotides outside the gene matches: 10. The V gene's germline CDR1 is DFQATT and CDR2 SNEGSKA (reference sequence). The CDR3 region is CSAFRDRGRSDYGYTF. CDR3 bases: TGCAGTGCTTTCCGGGACAGGGGGCGCTCGGACTATGGCTACACCTTC.

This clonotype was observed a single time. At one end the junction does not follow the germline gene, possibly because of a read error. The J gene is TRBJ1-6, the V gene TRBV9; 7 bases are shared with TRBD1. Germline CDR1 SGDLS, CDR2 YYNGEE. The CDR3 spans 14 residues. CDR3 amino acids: CASSIGQVNSPLHF. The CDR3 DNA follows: TGCGCCAGCAGCATAGGACAGGTTAATTCACCCCTCCACTTT.

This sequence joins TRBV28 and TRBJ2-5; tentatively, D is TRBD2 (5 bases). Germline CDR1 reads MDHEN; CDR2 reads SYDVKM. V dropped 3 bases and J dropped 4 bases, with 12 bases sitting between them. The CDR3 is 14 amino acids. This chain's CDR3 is CASSFGRGGETQYF. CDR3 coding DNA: TGTGCCAGCAGTTTCGGTCGGGGTGGAGAGACCCAGTACTTC.

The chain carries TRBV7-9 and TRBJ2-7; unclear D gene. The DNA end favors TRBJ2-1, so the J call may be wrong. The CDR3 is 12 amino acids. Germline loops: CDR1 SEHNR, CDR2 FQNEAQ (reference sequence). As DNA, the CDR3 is TGTGCCAGCACCAGAACGAACAATGAGCAGTTCTTC. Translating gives CASTRTNNEQFF.

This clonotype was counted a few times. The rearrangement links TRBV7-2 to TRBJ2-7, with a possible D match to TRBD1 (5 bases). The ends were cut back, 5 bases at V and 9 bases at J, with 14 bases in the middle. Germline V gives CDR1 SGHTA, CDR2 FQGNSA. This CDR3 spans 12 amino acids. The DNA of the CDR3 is TGTGCCAGCAGCCTCGGGCCCCAGGGGCAGTACTTC. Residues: CASSLGPQGQYF.